The clone carrying this TCR beta chain showed up just a few times. These data originate in a study of T-cell reconstitution after alpha-beta-depleted transplantation in children. Unique molecular identifiers were incorporated into the prepared TCRbeta library. TCRdb recomputed calls from the PCR reads with MiXCR, one row per CDR3 protein. The sample contains 600,000 to 700,000 distinct CDR3 sequences, approximately 14% of which appear only once. The CDR3 spans 16 residues. The J segment lost 7 bases and the V segment lost 7 bases, leaving 15 bases of the junction unmatched. Germline CDR1 is SNHLY and CDR2 is FYNNEI.

This receptor was identified in a girl aged 2 to 10 with congenital amegakaryocytic thrombocytopenia, due to receive a stem cell transplant. This chain joins TRBV2 and TRBJ2-1, with TRBD2 identical over 8 bases. This material consisted of PBMCs, taken before TCRalphabeta/CD19-depleted stem cell transplant. The CDR3: CASNNGFSGKLNEQFF. CDR3 nucleotide sequence: TGTGCCAGCAACAACGGCTTTAGCGGGAAATTGAATGAGCAGTTCTTC.